These 29 T cell receptor beta chains came from one sample sequenced in a study of glioma-infiltrating T cells. The iRepertoire nested amplicon-rescue multiplex PCR amplified TCR alpha and beta CDR3s from RNA. TCRdb called the multiplex PCR reads again in MiXCR, with one record for every CDR3 protein. The sample yields around 390,000 distinct CDR3 sequences, 35% to 45% seen once. The source material was glioma tissue, nonneoplastic brain tissue, or PBMCs (not recorded which). Every receptor here comes from a human donor with low-grade glioma or glioblastoma, undergoing nonglioma brain surgery, or in good health (not recorded which).

The chain has TRBV28 and TRBJ1-2, with D tentatively TRBD1 (5 bases). CDR3 length equals 13 residues. Germline-derived CDR1 and CDR2 are MDHEN and SYDVKM. V was cut by 6 bases and J by 8 bases, with 16 bases left in between. CDR3 residues: CASSYPGPGGYTF. As DNA, the CDR3 is TGTGCCAGCAGCTACCCGGGGCCGGGCGGCTACACCTTC.

V is TRBV7-2 and J is TRBJ2-3; TRBD2 agrees at 11 bases. Germline V gene sequence: CDR1 SGHTA, CDR2 FQGNSA. The CDR3 covers 17 residues. J was trimmed by 7 bases and V by 5 bases; bases with no gene match: 14. This CDR3 is CASSREGGLAVFNTQYF. The DNA of the CDR3 is TGTGCCAGCAGCCGTGAGGGGGGACTAGCGGTTTTCAATACGCAGTATTTT.

The rearrangement uses TRBV4-2 and TRBJ2-2; possibly TRBD2 for D (5 bases). Germline loops: CDR1 LGHNA, CDR2 YNFKEQ. V lost 0 bases and J lost 0, with 14 bases in between. The CDR3 covers 18 residues. This CDR3 is CASSQEPGSRPNTGELFF. The CDR3 coding sequence is TGTGCCAGCAGCCAAGAACCGGGAAGCAGGCCGAACACCGGGGAGCTGTTTTTT.

The chain couples TRBV28 to TRBJ1-3; D possibly corresponds to TRBD1 (6 bases). From germline, CDR1 is MDHEN and CDR2 SYDVKM. CDR3 length: 14 residues. Trimming stripped 10 bases from V and 4 bases from J, with 17 bases between. The CDR3 DNA is TGTGCCACCAAACGGGGGCCGAGAGGAAACACCATATATTTT. Translated, it gives CATKRGPRGNTIYF.

The rearrangement uses TRBV15 and TRBJ2-5; TRBD1 is a possible D gene (6 bases). V dropped 0 bases and J dropped 7 bases, with 18 bases sitting between them. The V gene's germline CDR1 is LNHNV and CDR2 YYDKDF (reference sequence). The CDR3 runs 16 residues. CDR3 nucleotides: TGTGCCACCAGCAGAGATCTGGGGACATTTTCGGTGACCCAGTACTTC. Translated: CATSRDLGTFSVTQYF.

The rearrangement uses TRBV14 and TRBJ2-3; a weak D match, TRBD2 (5 bases). CDR1 and CDR2 (germline): SGHDN, FVKESK. The CDR3 contains 15 residues. Deletions cut 4 bases from V and 1 base from J, with 12 bases between. CDR3 nucleotide sequence: TGTGCCAGCAGCCCCCTCGAGCGGCGCACAGATACGCAGTATTTT. Its translation: CASSPLERRTDTQYF.

This clonotype came up a few times. The rearrangement joins TRBV2 to TRBJ2-3; perhaps TRBD2 as D (6 bases). V gave up 6 bases and J gave up 4 bases, with 20 bases separating them. Germline lookup yields CDR1 SNHLY and CDR2 FYNNEI. The CDR3 loop spans 16 amino acids. In DNA form, the CDR3 reads TGTGCCAGCAGAACCGGGAGCCTAAATCACCCAGATACGCAGTATTTT. Its translation: CASRTGSLNHPDTQYF.

This clonotype was picked up many times. The chain uses TRBV20-1 and TRBJ2-7; 11 bases fit TRBD1. This CDR3 has 15 amino acids. CDR1 is DFQATT, CDR2 SNEGSKA, per germline (reference sequence). The V gene end was trimmed by 1 base and the J gene end by 4 bases; junction bases not matched to a gene: 6. The CDR3 sequence is CSARGPGTGGYEQYF. The CDR3, as DNA: TGCAGTGCTAGAGGCCCCGGGACAGGGGGTTACGAGCAGTACTTC.

At least ten counts were recorded for this clonotype. CDR3 nucleotides: TGTGCCAGCAGTGACACTCCGGGACAGGGAAATGGCTACACCTTC. Amino acids: CASSDTPGQGNGYTF. The rearrangement uses TRBV6-4 and TRBJ1-2; TRBD1 matches at 9 bases. Germline V gives CDR1 MRHNA, CDR2 SNTAGT. The CDR3 contains 15 residues. Trimming at V came to 2 bases and at J to 6 bases, leaving 7 bases not matched to a gene.

The chain is built from TRBV28 and TRBJ2-7; D is undetermined. Trimming pared 6 bases from V and 7 bases from J, leaving 16 bases between. This CDR3 is built from 13 residues. Germline V lookup: CDR1 MDHEN, CDR2 SYDVKM. The CDR3 reads CASRKVTAVEQYF. CDR3 sequence (DNA): TGTGCCAGCAGGAAGGTAACCGCAGTTGAGCAGTACTTC.

The V gene is TRBV11-2, the J gene TRBJ1-1; D uncertain. Germline V lookup: CDR1 SGHAT, CDR2 FQNNGV. Trimming stripped 3 bases from V and 7 bases from J, with 9 bases between. The CDR3 covers 12 residues. The CDR3 region is CASSFEALEAFF. Written as DNA, the CDR3 is TGTGCCAGCAGCTTTGAAGCCCTTGAAGCTTTCTTT.

Points on this clonotype: At one end the junction does not follow the germline gene, possibly because of a read error. J is TRBJ1-2 and V is TRBV4-1; D call uncertain. Per the germline V gene, CDR1 is MGHRA and CDR2 is YSYEKL. The CDR3 consists of 15 residues. CDR3 nucleotide sequence: TGCGCCAACAGCCAAGATAGGGAGGACGGCTGTGGCTACACCTTC. Its protein is CANSQDREDGCGYTF.

This clonotype was observed a few times. This chain links TRBV7-9 with TRBJ1-5; D ambiguous. The CDR3 contains 12 residues. V dropped 1 base and J dropped 10 bases, with 8 bases sitting between them. CDR1 is SEHNR, CDR2 FQNEAQ, per germline (reference sequence). The CDR3, as DNA: TGTGCCAGCAGCTTAGGGGATCCCCCCCAGCATTTT. Translation: CASSLGDPPQHF.

This chain connects TRBV18 to TRBJ2-3; 10 bases align to TRBD2. V lost 3 bases, J lost 1 base, and 4 bases stayed unmatched. From germline, CDR1 is KGHSH and CDR2 LQKENI. There are 16 residues in the CDR3. CDR3 DNA: TGTGCCAGCTCACCGTTAACTAGCGGGGGCACAGATACGCAGTATTTT. This translates into CASSPLTSGGTDTQYF.

Details on this clonotype: A much larger clone differs by one base, so this may be a read error. The rearrangement links TRBV20-1 to TRBJ1-1; D unclear. V dropped 6 bases and J dropped 4 bases, with 15 bases sitting between them. CDR1 DFQATT and CDR2 SNEGSKA come from the germline V gene (reference sequence). The length of the CDR3 is 13 residues. The CDR3 protein is CSAFGVMSTEAFF. In nucleotides, the CDR3 is TGCAGTGCCTTCGGAGTCATGAGCACTGAAGCTTTCTTT.

The chain links TRBV7-8 to TRBJ2-5, with 7 nucleotides matching TRBD1. Germline V lookup: CDR1 SGHVS, CDR2 FQNEAQ. The CDR3 runs to 13 residues. The V segment lost 7 bases and the J segment 4 bases; nucleotides outside the gene matches: 6. CDR3 in DNA: TGTGCCAGCACTGGGCGGACAGGAGAGACCCAGTACTTC. Translating gives CASTGRTGETQYF.

This clonotype was seen more than once but under ten times. This may be a read error: a much more frequent sequence differs by one nucleotide. This chain connects TRBV6-2 or TRBV6-3 to TRBJ2-2; unclear D gene. The CDR3 consists of 15 residues. CDR1 and CDR2 (germline): MNHEY, SVGEGT. Trimming removed 6 bases at V and 4 bases at J, with 15 bases between. The CDR3 region is CASSLTPSSTGELFF. Written as DNA, the CDR3 is TGTGCCAGCAGCCTAACCCCCTCAAGCACCGGGGAGCTGTTTTTT.

This chain links TRBV7-2 with TRBJ2-3; possibly TRBD2 for D (5 bases). Trimming left V 0 bases short and J 0 bases short, with 7 bases between. CDR1 and CDR2 (germline): SGHTA, FQGNSA. The CDR3 has 15 residues. This CDR3 reads CASSLAPGSTDTQYF. CDR3 DNA sequence: TGTGCCAGCAGCTTAGCCCCGGGAAGCACAGATACGCAGTATTTT.

At least ten counts were recorded for this clonotype. V is TRBV20-1 and J is TRBJ2-3; the match to TRBD2 covers 11 bases. Germline-derived CDR1 and CDR2 are DFQATT and SNEGSKA (reference sequence). V shed 6 bases and J 2 bases; nucleotides not matched to a gene: 1. This CDR3 comprises 13 residues. CDR3 DNA: TGCAGTGCACTAGCGGGGGCCACAGATACGCAGTATTTT. This sequence encodes CSALAGATDTQYF.

This chain links TRBV10-3 with TRBJ1-2, with a weak D call TRBD1 (6 bases). The CDR3 totals 14 residues. V lost 7 bases and J 1 base, leaving 13 bases between the germline ends. CDR1 and CDR2 from the germline V gene are ENHRY and SYGVKD. The CDR3 reads CAINYGGLNYGYTF. The CDR3 nucleotides are TGTGCCATCAACTACGGGGGGCTTAACTATGGCTACACCTTC.

The chain employs TRBV6-5 and TRBJ2-5; TRBD2 matches at 10 bases. In germline, CDR1 is MNHEY, CDR2 SVGAGI. The CDR3 consists of 16 residues. The V gene end was trimmed by 6 bases and the J gene end by 0 bases; junction bases not matched to a gene: 7. DNA for the CDR3: TGTGCCAGCAGCCAAGATGGGACTAGCGACCAAGAGACCCAGTACTTC. It translates to CASSQDGTSDQETQYF.

V is TRBV7-3 and J is TRBJ2-2; D might be TRBD1 or TRBD2, each matching 5 bases. There are 16 residues in the CDR3. Trimming stripped 3 bases from V and 1 base from J, with 12 bases between. From germline, CDR1 is SGHTA and CDR2 FQGTGA. The CDR3 here is CASSFLAGGNTGELFF. The CDR3, as DNA: TGTGCCAGCAGCTTCTTAGCTGGGGGGAACACCGGGGAGCTGTTTTTT. Full variable domain (remainder filled in from reference TRBV7-3 and TRBJ2-2): GAGVSQTPSNKVTEKGKYVELRCDPISGHTALYWYRQSLGQGPEFLIYFQGTGAADDSGLPNDRFFAVRPEGSVSTLKIQRTERGDSAVYLCASSFLAGGNTGELFFGEGSRLTVL.

A single count supports this clonotype. V and J are TRBV20-1 and TRBJ2-5, with D tentatively TRBD1 or TRBD2 (5 bases each). CDR3 length: 11 amino acids. Germline V gives CDR1 DFQATT, CDR2 SNEGSKA (reference sequence). CDR3 amino acids: CSPRWGETQYF. The CDR3 bases are TGCAGCCCACGTTGGGGGGAGACCCAGTACTTC.

V usage is TRBV4-1 and J usage is TRBJ1-1; 11 bases agree with TRBD1. V lost 3 bases to trimming and J lost 5 bases; unmatched junction nucleotides: 14. The CDR3 has 18 amino acids. Per germline, CDR1 MGHRA and CDR2 YSYEKL. CDR3 sequence: CASSHGTGTGGRRTEAFF. Here the CDR3 DNA reads TGCGCCAGCAGCCATGGCACCGGGACAGGGGGGAGAAGGACTGAAGCTTTCTTT.

Many counts were recorded for this clonotype. The chain recombines TRBV6-5 with TRBJ1-3, with 9 bases that match TRBD1. The V gene's germline CDR1 is MNHEY and CDR2 SVGAGI. The CDR3 length is 15 residues. With V trimmed by 2 bases and J by 2 bases, 1 base remained unmatched. The CDR3 nucleotides read TGTGCCAGCAGTTACGGGACAGGGCCTGGAAACACCATATATTTT. This codes for CASSYGTGPGNTIYF.

The gene calls are TRBV4-2 and TRBJ2-3; TRBD2 matches at 12 bases. CDR3 length equals 17 residues. Germline-derived CDR1 and CDR2 are LGHNA and YNFKEQ. Unmatched junction bases numbered 4, after V lost 1 base and J lost 2 bases. The CDR3 loop is CASSQAASGRATDTQYF. CDR3 nucleotide sequence: TGTGCCAGCAGCCAAGCGGCTAGCGGGAGGGCCACAGATACGCAGTATTTT.

This chain joins TRBV13 and TRBJ1-2, with D perhaps TRBD1 (5 bases). Trimming removed 4 bases at V and 8 bases at J, with 11 bases between. This CDR3 spans 12 amino acids. The germline V gene has CDR1 PRHDT and CDR2 FYEKMQ (reference sequence). CDR3: CASSSRGQGYTF. The CDR3 DNA is TGTGCCAGCAGCTCCCGGGGCCAGGGCTACACCTTC.

Notes on this clonotype: Being one base from a much bigger clone, this may be a read error. V is TRBV27 and J is TRBJ2-3, with 8 bases identical to TRBD1. The CDR3 has 14 residues. CDR1 MNHEY and CDR2 SMNVEV come from the germline V gene (reference sequence). CDR3 protein: CASSLRDRTDTQCF. The CDR3 nucleotides read TGTGCCAGCAGTTTAAGGGACAGGACAGATACGCAGTGTTTT.

This clonotype was detected once. With a much larger clone just one base away, this may be a read error. V usage is TRBV6-2 or TRBV6-3 and J usage is TRBJ1-2; D is undetermined. The V gene lost 2 bases and the J gene lost 9 bases, with 10 bases spanning the gap. In germline, CDR1 is MNHEY, CDR2 SVGEGT. The CDR3 runs 12 residues. The CDR3 loop is CASSYSLGSYTF. The CDR3 DNA sequence: TGTGCCAGCAGTTACAGTCTTGGTAGCTACACCTTC.